This is a list of T cell receptor beta chains from one sample in a study of blood T cell repertoires in COVID-19. Measured with immunoSEQ multiplex PCR; TCRdb has only the in-frame clones, and not every one. Of roughly 260,000 clones listed, more than 75% are singletons. What was sequenced was peripheral blood. These receptors came from a woman aged 50 to 60 with acute or convalescent COVID-19. CDR3s include the opening cysteine and the closing phenylalanine or tryptophan. A D gene is named only where the DNA matches it firmly. Only some rows state a clone size, as once, few, many or a class for expanded clones.

d_call j_call clone_size v_call cdr3_nt cdr3_aa
- TRBJ1-2 once TRBV28 TGTGCCAGCAATCCCGGGACTCTCTATGGCTACACCTTC CASNPGTLYGYTF
- TRBJ1-2 - TRBV15 TGTGCCACCAGCAGAGTGGGCAGGGGATATGGCTACACCTTC CATSRVGRGYGYTF
TRBD1 TRBJ1-2 once TRBV7-8 TGTGCCAGCAGCTCACAGGGGAAGGGCTATGGCTACACCTTC CASSSQGKGYGYTF
- TRBJ1-1 once TRBV18 TGTGCCAGCTCACCACCAGGGGTGAAGGTGAACACTGAAGCTTTCTTT CASSPPGVKVNTEAFF
- TRBJ1-1 - TRBV28 TGTGCCAGCAGTTTAAAAGGGCTCTTTGGAGGGACTTTCTTT CASSLKGLFGGTFF
TRBD2 TRBJ2-4 - TRBV3-1/TRBV3-2 TGTGCCAGCAGCCAAAATCGACTAGCCCAGCCTCACTCTCTAGCCAAAAACATTCAGTACTTC CASSQNRLAQPHSLAKNIQYF
TRBD1 TRBJ2-3 few TRBV5-1 TGCGCCAGCAGCGGAAAGACAGGGTTCAAAGTGCTCATATCGGATACGCAGTATTTT CASSGKTGFKVLISDTQYF
- TRBJ1-4 - TRBV28 TGTGCCAGCAGGTTCGGGGGGACGAGTGAAAAACTGTTTTTT CASRFGGTSEKLFF
- TRBJ2-5 once TRBV7-7 TGTGCTAGCAGCCCAGACCCCCGCGCCGGAGCCGGAATCGAAGAGACCCAGTACTTC CASSPDPRAGAGIEETQYF
TRBD1 TRBJ1-4 - TRBV4-3 TGCGCCAGCAGCCAAACTCAGGGGGCTGGTAATGAAAAACTGTTTTTT CASSQTQGAGNEKLFF
- TRBJ1-4 - TRBV9 TGTGCCAGCAAAGGACAGTTGGGTGAAAAACTGTTTTTT CASKGQLGEKLFF
- TRBJ1-2 once TRBV5-1 TGCGCCAGCAGCTTGGCGGGGGGGATGAACTATGGCTACACCTTC CASSLAGGMNYGYTF
- TRBJ2-1 once TRBV30 TGTGCCTGGAGTACCTTAGCGGCTCAAACCTACAATGAGCAGTTCTTC CAWSTLAAQTYNEQFF
TRBD2 TRBJ2-7 few TRBV6-5 TGTGCCAGCAGTCCGCTAGCGGGGACAGATTACGAGCAGTACTTC CASSPLAGTDYEQYF
TRBD1 TRBJ1-2 once TRBV28 TGTGCCAGCACTACACAGGGGCTTGGCTACACCTTC CASTTQGLGYTF
- TRBJ1-1 - TRBV7-9 TGTGCCAGCAGCTTAGACAGATTGAACACTGAAGCTTTCTTT CASSLDRLNTEAFF
- TRBJ2-1 - TRBV7-3 TGTGCCAGCAGCTTGGCCCAGGGGAAGGATGAGCAGTTCTTC CASSLAQGKDEQFF
- TRBJ1-6 - TRBV18 TGTGCCAGCTCACCGAATTCGGGACAAGCCGATTCACCCCTCCACTTT CASSPNSGQADSPLHF
- TRBJ1-1 few TRBV20-1 TGCAGTGCTAGCGAGCAGGGAGCTTTCTTT CSASEQGAFF
- TRBJ2-3 - TRBV27 TGTGCCAGCAGTCTTCAGCCAGGGTATATTCCAGATACGCAGTATTTT CASSLQPGYIPDTQYF
- TRBJ2-5 once TRBV5-1 TGCGCCAGCAGCTTGCGACTAATCGAGTTGTCAGAGACCCAGTACTTC CASSLRLIELSETQYF
TRBD1 TRBJ2-7 - TRBV5-1 TGCGCCAGCAGCAAGGAACCGGGACAGGCCTACGAGCAGTACTTC CASSKEPGQAYEQYF
- TRBJ2-1 - TRBV30 TGTGCCTGGAGTGGACTAGGCTATGAGCAGTTCTTC CAWSGLGYEQFF
- TRBJ2-7 - TRBV25-1 TGTGCCAGCAGTGTAGGAGGGGTCGGCGAGCAGTACTTC CASSVGGVGEQYF
- TRBJ1-2 - TRBV12-3/TRBV12-4 TGTGCCAGCAGCCCATCATATGGCTACACCTTC CASSPSYGYTF
- TRBJ1-1 - TRBV19 TGTGCCAGTAGTATTTCCGGTCCGGACACTGAAGCTTTCTTT CASSISGPDTEAFF
- TRBJ2-1 - TRBV5-4 TGTGCCAGCAGCTTGGGGGGGGGCAGCTCCTACAATGAGCAGTTCTTC CASSLGGGSSYNEQFF
TRBD1 TRBJ2-7 - TRBV12-3/TRBV12-4 TGTGCCAGCAGTGGACAGGGTCACTACGAGCAGTACTTC CASSGQGHYEQYF
- TRBJ2-3 once TRBV3-1/TRBV3-2 TGTGCCAGCAGCCAAGGCCCCGGGGGCACAGATACGCAGTATTTT CASSQGPGGTDTQYF
TRBD1 TRBJ2-7 - TRBV28 TGTGCCAGCAGTTTAGTGACAGGGGGTCCCTACGAGCAGTACTTC CASSLVTGGPYEQYF
TRBD2 TRBJ2-7 - TRBV5-8 TGTGCCAGCCGCCGAGGCGGGAGAGGGGACGAGCAGTACTTC CASRRGGRGDEQYF
- TRBJ1-4 - TRBV2 TGTGCCAGCAGGGCAGGGCTTGCAACTAATGAAAAACTGTTTTTT CASRAGLATNEKLFF
- TRBJ1-5 - TRBV28 TGTGCCAGCAGTTCCGGGGGGGGCGATCAGCCCCAGCATTTT CASSSGGGDQPQHF
- TRBJ1-1 - TRBV7-9 TGTGCCAGCAGCTTAGTGGGGCAAATCACTGAAGCTTTCTTT CASSLVGQITEAFF
- TRBJ2-5 - TRBV29-1 TGCAGCTCCGTACCCTATTCCAGGGTCCGCGGCGAGACCCAGTACTTC CSSVPYSRVRGETQYF
- TRBJ1-5 - TRBV29-1 TGCAGCGCCGGACAGACAAATCAGCCCCAGCATTTT CSAGQTNQPQHF
TRBD1 TRBJ2-2 - TRBV5-1 TGCGCCAGCAGCGAAGGGACAGACTCTTCGAACACCGGGGAGCTGTTTTTT CASSEGTDSSNTGELFF
- TRBJ1-1 - TRBV18 TGTGCCAGCTCACCGATATCCCCGGGGATGAACACTGAAGCTTTCTTT CASSPISPGMNTEAFF
- TRBJ2-7 - TRBV6-1 TGTGCCAGCAGTGAGCTAGTCACCTACGAGCAGTACTTC CASSELVTYEQYF
- TRBJ2-3 - TRBV12-3/TRBV12-4 TGTGCCAGCAGTTCGGAGGGTACGCAGTATTTT CASSSEGTQYF
- TRBJ2-7 - TRBV7-8 TGTGCCAGCAGCCCCCGGGGATTCTCCTACGAGCAGTACTTC CASSPRGFSYEQYF
- TRBJ2-1 - TRBV4-3 TGCGCCAGCAGCCAAGACAGTCTAGCGTCGAGGAATGAGCAGTTCTTC CASSQDSLASRNEQFF
TRBD1 TRBJ2-3 once TRBV7-2 TGTGCCAGCAGCCCCCGACGGACAGGGGCCGGCACAGATACGCAGTATTTT CASSPRRTGAGTDTQYF
TRBD2 TRBJ2-7 - TRBV18 TGTGCCAGCTCACTAACCGGGACTAGCGGAACCTACGAGCAGTACTTC CASSLTGTSGTYEQYF
- TRBJ1-2 - TRBV5-1 TGCGCCAGCGCCAGGGAGGACTATGGCTACACCTTC CASAREDYGYTF
TRBD2 TRBJ2-1 - TRBV5-1 TGCGCCAGCAGCTCACTAGCGGAAGATTACAATGAGCAGTTCTTC CASSSLAEDYNEQFF
TRBD2 TRBJ2-1 - TRBV12-5 TGTGCTAGTGGTTTGGAACGAACTAGCGGGAGACCCAATGAGCAGTTCTTC CASGLERTSGRPNEQFF
- TRBJ1-1 once TRBV7-8 TGTGCCAGCAGCCCTCAGGGAGGTACTGAAGCTTTCTTT CASSPQGGTEAFF
- TRBJ1-6 once TRBV9 TGTGCCAGCAGCGCCCATTTGGGGAGAACCGGTTCACCCCTCCACTTT CASSAHLGRTGSPLHF